This is a list of T cell receptor beta chains from one sample in a study of shared clonotypes between healthy human individuals. Some clones are missing from TCRdb's copy, which holds only in-frame ones; the method was immunoSEQ multiplex PCR. The sample holds nearly 2 million clones; over 85% are singletons and the top ten take less than 1.5%. Sequencing was performed on naive CD8+ T cells sorted from blood. The receptors stem from a man aged 18-30 years in good health. Both conserved end residues are trimmed from each CDR3. Each record gives: J gene, V gene, CDR3 protein.

j_gene: TRBJ2-5; v_gene: TRBV2; CDR3aa: ASSGAGGGETQY
j_gene: TRBJ2-1; v_gene: TRBV7-8; CDR3aa: ASSFWMGTPRNEQF
j_gene: TRBJ1-6; v_gene: TRBV27; CDR3aa: ASSYRDIRNSPLH
j_gene: TRBJ2-7; v_gene: TRBV4-1; CDR3aa: ASSQDTDGPHYEQY
j_gene: TRBJ1-1; v_gene: TRBV5-1; CDR3aa: ASSWGQGIGDTEAF
j_gene: TRBJ2-3; v_gene: TRBV7-2; CDR3aa: ASSQLSGGASDTQY
j_gene: TRBJ2-5; v_gene: TRBV2; CDR3aa: ASSEFPGKEETQY
j_gene: TRBJ2-7; v_gene: TRBV9; CDR3aa: ASSVGDEYEQY
j_gene: TRBJ2-3; v_gene: TRBV7-9; CDR3aa: ASSFGLADTDTQY
j_gene: TRBJ2-2; v_gene: TRBV9; CDR3aa: ASSVPSGGANTGELF
j_gene: TRBJ1-2; v_gene: TRBV13; CDR3aa: ASSPGTDYGYT
j_gene: TRBJ2-2; v_gene: TRBV5-5; CDR3aa: ASSFLPGTGELF
j_gene: TRBJ2-7; v_gene: TRBV7-9; CDR3aa: ASSQDSHYEQY
j_gene: TRBJ2-3; v_gene: TRBV7-8; CDR3aa: ASSPPGNADTQY
j_gene: TRBJ2-6; v_gene: TRBV15; CDR3aa: ATRGTGANVLT
j_gene: TRBJ1-2; v_gene: TRBV4-2; CDR3aa: ASSLRQGLFYGYT
j_gene: TRBJ1-6; v_gene: TRBV4-1; CDR3aa: ASSQAGISYNSPLH
j_gene: TRBJ1-6; v_gene: TRBV2; CDR3aa: ASSETIPYNSPLH
j_gene: TRBJ1-3; v_gene: TRBV6-6; CDR3aa: AAILMAVDGNTIY
j_gene: TRBJ2-7; v_gene: TRBV2; CDR3aa: ASSEMPDRSSYEQY
j_gene: TRBJ2-7; v_gene: TRBV6-1; CDR3aa: ASSAGTSYEQY
j_gene: TRBJ1-2; v_gene: TRBV7-8; CDR3aa: ASSYPAEDGYT
j_gene: TRBJ2-2; v_gene: TRBV5-6; CDR3aa: ASSLVGGAPTGELF
j_gene: TRBJ2-7; v_gene: TRBV4-1; CDR3aa: ASSPGLAYEQY
j_gene: TRBJ2-4; v_gene: TRBV11-2; CDR3aa: ASSLKVDHGDQNIQY
j_gene: TRBJ2-3; v_gene: TRBV5-8; CDR3aa: ASSSRGGATDTQY
j_gene: TRBJ1-6; v_gene: TRBV6-1; CDR3aa: ASSLWVNSPLH